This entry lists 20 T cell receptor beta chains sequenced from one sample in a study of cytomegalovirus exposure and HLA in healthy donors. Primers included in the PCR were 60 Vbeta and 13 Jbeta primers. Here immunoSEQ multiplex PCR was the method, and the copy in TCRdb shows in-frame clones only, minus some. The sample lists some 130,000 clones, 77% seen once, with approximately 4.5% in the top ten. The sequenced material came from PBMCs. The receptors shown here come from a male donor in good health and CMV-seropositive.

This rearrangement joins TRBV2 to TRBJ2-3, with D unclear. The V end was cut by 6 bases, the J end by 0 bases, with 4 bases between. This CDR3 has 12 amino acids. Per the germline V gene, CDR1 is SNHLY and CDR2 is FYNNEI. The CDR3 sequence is CASRLSTDTQYF. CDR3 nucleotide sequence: TGTGCCAGCAGGCTAAGCACAGATACGCAGTATTTT.

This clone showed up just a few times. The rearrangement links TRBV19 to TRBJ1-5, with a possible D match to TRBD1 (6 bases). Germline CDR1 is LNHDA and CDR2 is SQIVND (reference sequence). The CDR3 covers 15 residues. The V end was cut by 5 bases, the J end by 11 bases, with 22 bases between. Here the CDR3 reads CASSAVGGAVGTQHF. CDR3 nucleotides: TGTGCCAGTAGTGCGGTAGGGGGAGCTGTAGGGACCCAGCATTTT.

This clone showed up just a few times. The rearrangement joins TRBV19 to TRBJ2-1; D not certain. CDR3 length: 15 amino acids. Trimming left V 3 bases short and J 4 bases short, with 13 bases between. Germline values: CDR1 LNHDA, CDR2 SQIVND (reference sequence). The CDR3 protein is CASSIPGLIYNEQFF. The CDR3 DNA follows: TGTGCCAGTAGTATTCCTGGGCTAATTTACAATGAGCAGTTCTTC.

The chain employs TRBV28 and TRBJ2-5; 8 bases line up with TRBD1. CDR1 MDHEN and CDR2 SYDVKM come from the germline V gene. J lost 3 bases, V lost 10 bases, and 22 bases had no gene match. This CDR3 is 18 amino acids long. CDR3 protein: CAIDPGTSGGRREETQYF. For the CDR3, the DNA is TGTGCCATTGACCCGGGTACGTCAGGGGGCCGAAGAGAAGAGACCCAGTACTTC.

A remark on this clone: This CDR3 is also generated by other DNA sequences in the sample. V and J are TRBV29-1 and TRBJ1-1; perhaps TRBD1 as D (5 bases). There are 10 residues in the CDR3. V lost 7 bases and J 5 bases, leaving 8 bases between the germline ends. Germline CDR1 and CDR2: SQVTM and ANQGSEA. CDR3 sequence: CSGGGTEAFF. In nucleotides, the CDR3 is TGCAGCGGGGGGGGGACTGAAGCTTTCTTT.

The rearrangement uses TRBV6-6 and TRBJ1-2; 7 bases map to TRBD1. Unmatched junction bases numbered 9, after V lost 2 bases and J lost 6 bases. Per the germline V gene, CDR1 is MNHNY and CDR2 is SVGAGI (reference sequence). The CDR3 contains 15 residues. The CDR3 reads CASSYIGGGEDGYTF. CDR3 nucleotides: TGTGCCAGCAGTTACATCGGAGGGGGCGAGGATGGCTACACCTTC.

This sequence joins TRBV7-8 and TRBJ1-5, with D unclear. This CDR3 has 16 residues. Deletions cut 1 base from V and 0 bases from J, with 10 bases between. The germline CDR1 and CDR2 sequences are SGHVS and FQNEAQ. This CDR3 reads CASSLVTDNSNQPQHF. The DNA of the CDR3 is TGTGCCAGCAGCTTAGTCACAGATAATAGCAATCAGCCCCAGCATTTT.

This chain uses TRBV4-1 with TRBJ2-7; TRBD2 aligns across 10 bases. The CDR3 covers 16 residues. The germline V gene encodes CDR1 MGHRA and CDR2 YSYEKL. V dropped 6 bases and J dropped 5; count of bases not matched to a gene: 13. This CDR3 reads CASSRTSGVRGDEQYF. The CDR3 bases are TGCGCCAGCAGTCGTACTAGCGGGGTCCGGGGCGACGAGCAGTACTTC.

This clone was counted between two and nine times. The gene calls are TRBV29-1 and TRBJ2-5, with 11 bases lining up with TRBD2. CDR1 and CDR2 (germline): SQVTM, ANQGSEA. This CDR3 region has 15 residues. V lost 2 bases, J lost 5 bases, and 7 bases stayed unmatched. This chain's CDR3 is CSVETASGRTETQYF. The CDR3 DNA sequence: TGCAGCGTTGAAACGGCTAGCGGGAGGACCGAGACCCAGTACTTC.

The CDR3 nucleotides are TGTGCCAGCAGGCCCCCCGGGACAGGGGTTTACGAGCAGTACTTC. Translation gives CASRPPGTGVYEQYF. The chain links TRBV6-5 to TRBJ2-7; TRBD1 matches 10 bases. The V segment lost 6 bases and the J segment 4 bases; nucleotides outside the gene matches: 9. The CDR3 runs 15 residues. Germline-derived CDR1 and CDR2 are MNHEY and SVGAGI.

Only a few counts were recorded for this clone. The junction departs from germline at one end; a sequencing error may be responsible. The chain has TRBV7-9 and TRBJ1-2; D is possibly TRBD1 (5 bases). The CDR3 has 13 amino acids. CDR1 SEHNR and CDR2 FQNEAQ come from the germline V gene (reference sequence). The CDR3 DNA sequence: TGTTCCAGCAGCTTAGGGGTGGGCAATGGCTACACCTTC. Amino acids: CSSSLGVGNGYTF. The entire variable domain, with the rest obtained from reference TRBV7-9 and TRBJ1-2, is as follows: DTGVSQNPRHKITKRGQNVTFRCDPISEHNRLYWYRQTLGQGPEFLTYFQNEAQLEKSRLLSDRFSAERPKGSFSTLEIQRTEQGDSAMYLCSSSLGVGNGYTFGSGTRLTVV.

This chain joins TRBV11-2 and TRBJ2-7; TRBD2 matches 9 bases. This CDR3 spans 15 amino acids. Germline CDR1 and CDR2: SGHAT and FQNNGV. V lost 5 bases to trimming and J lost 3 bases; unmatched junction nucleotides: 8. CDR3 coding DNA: TGTGCCAGCAGCAGAGGGCCTAGCGGGAACTACGAGCAGTACTTC. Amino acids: CASSRGPSGNYEQYF.

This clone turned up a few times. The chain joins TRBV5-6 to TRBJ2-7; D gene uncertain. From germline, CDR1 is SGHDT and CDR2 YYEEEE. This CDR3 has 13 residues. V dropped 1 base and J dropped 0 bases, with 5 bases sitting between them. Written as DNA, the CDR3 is TGTGCCAGCAGCTTGACTCCCTCCTACGAGCAGTACTTC. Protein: CASSLTPSYEQYF.

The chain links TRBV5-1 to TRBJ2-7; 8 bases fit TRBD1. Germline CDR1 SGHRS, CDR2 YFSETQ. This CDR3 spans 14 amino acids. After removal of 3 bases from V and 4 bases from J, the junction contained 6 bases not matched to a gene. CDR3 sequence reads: CASSSPGQEYEQYF. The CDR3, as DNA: TGCGCCAGCAGCTCCCCGGGACAGGAATACGAGCAGTACTTC.

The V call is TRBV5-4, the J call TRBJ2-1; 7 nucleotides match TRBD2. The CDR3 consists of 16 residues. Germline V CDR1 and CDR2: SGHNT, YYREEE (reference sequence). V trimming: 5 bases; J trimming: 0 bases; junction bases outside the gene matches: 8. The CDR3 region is CASSSFGGSSYNEQFF. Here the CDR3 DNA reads TGTGCCAGCAGTAGTTTCGGCGGGAGCTCCTACAATGAGCAGTTCTTC.

Written as DNA, the CDR3 is TGTGCCAGCAGCCCCTGGACTTCTACACTGCAAGAGACCCAGTACTTC. Protein product: CASSPWTSTLQETQYF. The chain is built from TRBV7-9 and TRBJ2-5; possible D gene TRBD2, 5 bases. The CDR3 loop spans 16 amino acids. Per the germline V gene, CDR1 is SEHNR and CDR2 is FQNEAQ (reference sequence). V lost 5 bases, J lost 2 bases, and 18 bases lay in between.

The CDR3 sequence: CASSFATGPRIHYEQYF. CDR3 nucleotide sequence: TGTGCCAGCAGCTTCGCGACAGGCCCAAGAATTCACTACGAGCAGTACTTC. V usage is TRBV5-8 and J usage is TRBJ2-7; TRBD1 might be the D (6 bases). The germline V and J ends were trimmed by 2 bases and 3 bases, with 21 bases remaining between them. CDR3 length: 17 residues. From germline, CDR1 is SGHTS and CDR2 YDEGEE.

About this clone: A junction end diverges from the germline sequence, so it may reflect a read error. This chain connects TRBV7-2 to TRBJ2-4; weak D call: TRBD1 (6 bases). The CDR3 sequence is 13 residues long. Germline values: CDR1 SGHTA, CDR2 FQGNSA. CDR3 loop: CASTLNRENSQYF. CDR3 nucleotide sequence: TGTGCCAGCACGCTAAACAGGGAGAACAGTCAGTACTTC.

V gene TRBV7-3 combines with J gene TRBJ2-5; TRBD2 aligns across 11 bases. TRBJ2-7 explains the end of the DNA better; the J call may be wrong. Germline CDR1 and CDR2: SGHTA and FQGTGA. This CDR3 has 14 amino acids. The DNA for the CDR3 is TGTGCCAGCAGCAGGCTAGCGGGAGGCAGCGAGCAGTACTTC. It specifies CASSRLAGGSEQYF.

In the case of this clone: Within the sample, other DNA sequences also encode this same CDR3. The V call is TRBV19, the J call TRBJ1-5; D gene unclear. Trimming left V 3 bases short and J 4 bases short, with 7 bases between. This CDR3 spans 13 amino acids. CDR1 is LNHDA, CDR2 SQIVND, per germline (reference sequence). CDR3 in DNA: TGTGCCAGTAGTATCGGGGATAATCAGCCCCAGCATTTT. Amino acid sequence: CASSIGDNQPQHF.